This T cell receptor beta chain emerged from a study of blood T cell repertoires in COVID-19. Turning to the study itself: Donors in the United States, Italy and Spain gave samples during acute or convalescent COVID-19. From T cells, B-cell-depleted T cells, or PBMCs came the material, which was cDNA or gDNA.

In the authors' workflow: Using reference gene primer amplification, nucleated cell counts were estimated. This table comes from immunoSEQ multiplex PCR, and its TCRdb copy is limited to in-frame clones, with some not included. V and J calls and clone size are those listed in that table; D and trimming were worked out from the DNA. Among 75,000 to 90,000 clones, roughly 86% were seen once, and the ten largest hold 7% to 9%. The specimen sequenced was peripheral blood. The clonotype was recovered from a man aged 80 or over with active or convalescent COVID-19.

The CDR3 bases are TGTGCCAGCAGCGTAGGTCCAGCGGGAGGGGATGAGCAGTTCTTC. This encodes CASSVGPAGGDEQFF. The chain has TRBV9 and TRBJ2-1; 10 bases map to TRBD2. There are 15 residues in the CDR3. Germline CDR1 and CDR2: SGDLS and YYNGEE. With 0 bases clipped from V and 8 bases from J, the junction kept 5 bases outside the gene matches.